These T cell receptor beta chains were read from a single sample in a study of T cells in Graves' hyperthyroidism and ophthalmopathy. From the multiplex PCR reads, TCRdb called clonotypes with MiXCR, one entry per CDR3 protein. Here the sample spans about half a million distinct CDR3 sequences, just under 20% being singletons. Sequenced: blood. The receptors derive from a man between 35 and 55 years old with Graves' ophthalmopathy. Both conserved end residues are part of each CDR3. Each record gives: CDR3 length, J gene, V gene, CDR3 protein.

18	TRBJ2-1	TRBV20-1	CSARTIAGGGFGDNDQFF
15	TRBJ2-7	TRBV9	CASSVGAGTGYEQYF
14	TRBJ1-2	TRBV28	CASSDFGELYGYTF
17	TRBJ2-3	TRBV7-6	CASSLVGGRDYTDTQYF
15	TRBJ2-5	TRBV7-2	CASSLVGPKGETQYF
13	TRBJ2-7	TRBV30	CAWSPGTPYEQYF
16	TRBJ1-1	TRBV6-1	CASSMGVGVMNTEAFF
15	TRBJ2-1	TRBV27	CASSLSASGRNEQFF
14	TRBJ1-2	TRBV12-3/TRBV12-4	CASNFQGPGAGYTF
15	TRBJ1-1	TRBV30	CAWSPGTAGNTEAFF
13	TRBJ2-1	TRBV19	CASQRGHYNEQFF
14	TRBJ1-5	TRBV2	CASSAGGRNQPQHF
15	TRBJ1-5	TRBV7-2	CASSPERPGAGPQHF
15	TRBJ1-3	TRBV5-1	CASSPTASSGNTIYF
13	TRBJ1-2	TRBV30	CAWSVKGTYGYTF
16	TRBJ2-5	TRBV12-3/TRBV12-4	CASSGGDTERWETQYF
13	TRBJ2-1	TRBV7-2	CASSFSDLGEQFF
15	TRBJ2-3	TRBV9	CASSVSVTITDTQYF
15	TRBJ1-1	TRBV28	CASSSPTGTNTEAFF
15	TRBJ1-4	TRBV12-3/TRBV12-4	CASNLGGGRSEKLFF
14	TRBJ1-6	TRBV16	CASSQSKGNSPLHF
15	TRBJ1-1	TRBV4-2	CASSQAGVGNTEAFF
15	TRBJ2-7	TRBV20-1	CSVDEGSFLSYEQYF
11	TRBJ1-2	TRBV28	CASRGRSGYTF
16	TRBJ2-3	TRBV6-1	CASSWGIDWGADTQYF
13	TRBJ2-7	TRBV29-1	CSISDGVFSEQYF
19	TRBJ2-3	TRBV7-9	CASSSSGRRPNYSTDTQYF
14	TRBJ2-2	TRBV29-1	CSVEDPQNTGELFF
16	TRBJ2-1	TRBV7-3	CASSSSGTSGNGEQFF
17	TRBJ2-7	TRBV12-3/TRBV12-4	CASTRPRGTGDSYEQYF
14	TRBJ2-3	TRBV18	CASSSEGLTDTQYF
15	TRBJ2-5	TRBV7-8	CASSPSGGVAETQYF
15	TRBJ1-2	TRBV7-9	CASSDSIQGAYGYTF
15	TRBJ2-3	TRBV12-3/TRBV12-4	CANSRTSGRGNTQYF
13	TRBJ2-5	TRBV6-4	CASSGRPGETQYF
14	TRBJ2-3	TRBV6-2/TRBV6-3	CASSPRLGADTQYF
13	TRBJ1-1	TRBV2	CASSLDVDTEAFF
14	TRBJ1-5	TRBV19	CASNPVRGNQPQHF
15	TRBJ2-2	TRBV6-2/TRBV6-3	CASSYLTSHTGELFF
14	TRBJ1-3	TRBV12-5	CASRLGSSGNTIYF
17	TRBJ1-1	TRBV5-1	CASSIGQGAWRRTEAFF
16	TRBJ1-6	TRBV19	CASSPEPSSYNSPLHF
15	TRBJ2-3	TRBV12-3/TRBV12-4	CASSLPTSGTDTQYF
16	TRBJ2-2	TRBV11-3	CASSFSRESNTGELFF
16	TRBJ2-1	TRBV5-1	CASSFSGTPVFNEQFF
17	TRBJ2-1	TRBV5-5	CASSPAGTSGTYNEQFF